Shown below are 32 T cell receptor beta chains from a single sample sequenced in a study of graft-versus-host responses after intestinal transplantation. TCRdb's copy holds only in-frame clones and misses some; the assay was immunoSEQ multiplex PCR. The sample lists 84,000 or so clones; around 83% were seen once. Their specific antigens are unknown. The sample was unstimulated CD4+ T cells sorted from spleen or lymph node cells, taken before intestinal transplant. The receptors derive from a human donor who received an intestinal transplant.

V gene TRBV5-1 combines with J gene TRBJ2-2; 7 bases map to TRBD1. This CDR3 has 15 residues. CDR1 is SGHRS, CDR2 YFSETQ, per germline. V trimming: 1 base; J trimming: 3 bases; junction bases outside the gene matches: 3. This chain's CDR3 is CASSLTGVDTGELFF. In DNA form, the CDR3 reads TGCGCCAGCAGCTTGACAGGGGTGGACACCGGGGAGCTGTTTTTT. Using reference TRBV5-1 and TRBJ2-2 for the parts outside the CDR3, the full variable domain is KAGVTQTPRYLIKTRGQQVTLSCSPISGHRSVSWYQQTPGQGLQFLFEYFSETQRNKGNFPGRFSGRQFSNSRSEMNVSTLELGDSALYLCASSLTGVDTGELFFGEGSRLTVL.

The V gene is TRBV11-3, the J gene TRBJ2-1; the match to TRBD2 covers 9 bases. This CDR3 comprises 16 residues. Germline loops: CDR1 SGHNT, CDR2 YENEEA. The V segment lost 1 base and the J segment 8 bases; nucleotides outside the gene matches: 9. CDR3 sequence (DNA): TGTGCCAGCAGCTTAGCGGCGGTAGCGGGAGTTTATGAGCAGTTCTTC. Amino acids: CASSLAAVAGVYEQFF.

This clone turned up a few times. The chain employs TRBV9 and TRBJ1-4, with a possible D match to TRBD1 (5 bases). Germline V gene lookup returns CDR1 SGDLS and CDR2 YYNGEE. Trimming left V 5 bases short and J 1 base short, with 6 bases between. The length of the CDR3 is 13 residues. The DNA for the CDR3 is TGTGCCAGCAGTCAGGGAACTAATGAAAAACTGTTTTTT. Residues: CASSQGTNEKLFF.

The DNA for the CDR3 is TGCGCCAGCAGCTTGGGCCCTAGCGGGGGGGCGAATGAGCAGTTCTTC. Its translation: CASSLGPSGGANEQFF. The chain carries TRBV5-1 and TRBJ2-1; TRBD2 aligns across 12 bases. Germline V CDR1 and CDR2: SGHRS, YFSETQ. Losses at the gene ends were 0 bases for V and 7 bases for J; bases not matched to a gene: 5. The CDR3 covers 16 residues.

The V and J genes are TRBV27 and TRBJ1-2; D is unresolved. The germline CDR1 and CDR2 sequences are MNHEY and SMNVEV (reference sequence). This CDR3 region has 10 residues. The V end was cut by 7 bases, the J end by 6 bases, with 6 bases between. The CDR3 bases are TGTGCCAGCATTGTAAATGGCTACACCTTC. Protein product: CASIVNGYTF.

This clone was recorded a few times. CDR3 residues: CASSPGLAGGHDEQYF. In DNA, the CDR3 is TGCGCCAGCAGTCCGGGACTAGCGGGAGGGCATGACGAGCAGTACTTC. The rearrangement uses TRBV5-1 and TRBJ2-7, with 16 bases that match TRBD2. The germline CDR1 and CDR2 sequences are SGHRS and YFSETQ. The V segment lost 5 bases and the J segment 5 bases; nucleotides outside the gene matches: 7. This CDR3 has 16 amino acids.

The V and J genes are TRBV2 and TRBJ1-5; tentatively, D is TRBD1 (6 bases). The CDR3 contains 13 residues. Germline CDR1 is SNHLY and CDR2 is FYNNEI. V lost 6 bases, J lost 4 bases, and 10 bases lay in between. The CDR3 loop is CASRGTGNQPQHF. CDR3 nucleotide sequence: TGTGCCAGCAGGGGCACAGGGAATCAGCCCCAGCATTTT.

The rearrangement joins TRBV6-4 to TRBJ2-7; TRBD2 might be the D (6 bases). The CDR3 runs 15 residues. Deletions cut 9 bases from V and 3 bases from J, with 21 bases between. Germline V gives CDR1 MRHNA, CDR2 SNTAGT. In DNA form, the CDR3 reads TGTGCCAGAGAGGCTAGCGACCTTACCCGCTACGAGCAGTACTTC. Protein product: CAREASDLTRYEQYF.

The chain joins TRBV10-3 to TRBJ1-5; D uncertain. The CDR3 is 13 residues long. Germline assignment: CDR1 ENHRY and CDR2 SYGVKD. Trimming removed 8 bases at V and 4 bases at J, with 12 bases between. CDR3 in DNA: TGTGCCATCTGGGCAGGCGCTAATCAGCCCCAGCATTTT. Amino acids: CAIWAGANQPQHF.

The V gene is TRBV28, the J gene TRBJ1-6, with a weak D call TRBD1 (6 bases). CDR1 and CDR2 (germline): MDHEN, SYDVKM. CDR3 length: 16 amino acids. V was trimmed by 6 bases and J by 5 bases, leaving 17 bases between them. CDR3 nucleotides: TGTGCCAGCAGCCGCGGACAGCTCATAAATAATTCACCCCTCCACTTT. Translating gives CASSRGQLINNSPLHF.

This clone was detected ten times or more. Written as DNA, the CDR3 is TGTGCCAGCAGTTACACAGGGACAGGGAGCAATGAGCAGTTCTTC. It specifies CASSYTGTGSNEQFF. V usage is TRBV6-5 and J usage is TRBJ2-1, with 9 bases lining up with TRBD1. CDR1 is MNHEY, CDR2 SVGAGI, per germline. The CDR3 sequence is 15 residues long. V dropped 2 bases and J dropped 6; count of bases not matched to a gene: 5.

This chain uses TRBV6-5 with TRBJ1-6; possible D gene TRBD1, 5 bases. Trimming took off 5 bases at V and 7 bases at J, with 9 bases between the two ends. CDR1 and CDR2 from the germline V gene are MNHEY and SVGAGI. This CDR3 spans 13 amino acids. CDR3 sequence reads: CASSDQGNSPLHF. Here the CDR3 DNA reads TGTGCCAGCAGTGACCAGGGCAATTCACCCCTCCACTTT.

V and J are TRBV9 and TRBJ2-1; 14 bases are shared with TRBD2. J gave up 4 bases and V 3 bases, and 3 bases lay outside the gene matches. CDR3 length: 16 residues. Germline lookup yields CDR1 SGDLS and CDR2 YYNGEE. CDR3 loop: CASSAGLAGEYNEQFF. The CDR3 DNA reads TGTGCCAGCAGCGCGGGACTAGCGGGAGAGTACAATGAGCAGTTCTTC. Filled out from reference TRBV9 and TRBJ2-1, the complete variable domain reads DSGVTQTPKHLITATGQRVTLRCSPRSGDLSVYWYQQSLDQGLQFLIQYYNGEERAKGNILERFSAQQFPDLHSELNLSSLELGDSALYFCASSAGLAGEYNEQFFGPGTRLTVL.

The CDR3 DNA reads as TGTGCCAGCAGTGAGGGGCAGGGCGTTTACTATGGCTACACCTTC. Translation: CASSEGQGVYYGYTF. V is TRBV2 and J is TRBJ1-2, with a possible D match to TRBD1 (5 bases). The ends were cut back, 3 bases at V and 3 bases at J, with 14 bases in the middle. The CDR3 sequence is 15 residues long. Germline CDR1 is SNHLY and CDR2 is FYNNEI.

The chain couples TRBV30 to TRBJ1-1, with 7 bases fitting TRBD1. This CDR3 spans 16 amino acids. The V gene end was trimmed by 0 bases and the J gene end by 11 bases; junction bases not matched to a gene: 18. CDR1 GTSNPN and CDR2 SVGIG come from the germline V gene (reference sequence). CDR3 sequence reads: CAWSVKGARFGRAAFF. The CDR3 DNA reads as TGTGCCTGGAGTGTAAAGGGGGCGAGATTTGGTCGCGCGGCTTTCTTT.

This rearrangement joins TRBV10-3 to TRBJ2-2, with 9 bases that match TRBD2. The CDR3 runs 15 residues. V shed 2 bases, J shed 7 bases, and the junction held 5 bases outside the gene matches. Germline V gives CDR1 ENHRY, CDR2 SYGVKD. For the CDR3, the DNA is TGTGCCATCAGTGAGGCCGCTAGCGGGGTCGGGGAGCTGTTTTTT. This gives the protein CAISEAASGVGELFF.

The chain employs TRBV29-1 and TRBJ2-7, with a weak D call TRBD2 (5 bases). The CDR3 spans 12 residues. Per the germline V gene, CDR1 is SQVTM and CDR2 is ANQGSEA. Between the trimmed V and J ends, which lost 4 bases and 9 bases, there was a span of 16 bases. The CDR3 reads CSVGSGAEGQYF. CDR3 DNA: TGCAGCGTTGGTTCGGGCGCCGAGGGGCAGTACTTC.

The chain combines TRBV18 with TRBJ1-1; 9 bases map to TRBD1. CDR3 length equals 15 residues. Unmatched junction bases numbered 6, after V lost 3 bases and J lost 4 bases. Germline V CDR1 and CDR2: KGHSH, LQKENI. The CDR3 loop is CASSPLTGGITEAFF. The CDR3 region has the DNA TGTGCCAGCTCACCCCTGACAGGGGGGATCACTGAAGCTTTCTTT.

V usage is TRBV5-1 and J usage is TRBJ2-1, with TRBD2 identical over 14 bases. CDR3 size: 15 residues. After removal of 6 bases from V and 7 bases from J, the junction contained 6 bases not matched to a gene. CDR1 SGHRS and CDR2 YFSETQ come from the germline V gene. This chain's CDR3 is CASTGLAGGRNEQFF. The CDR3 DNA reads TGCGCCAGCACCGGACTAGCGGGAGGACGTAATGAGCAGTTCTTC.

This clone was picked up one time. The chain is built from TRBV5-1 and TRBJ1-2, with 9 bases identical to TRBD1. Germline CDR1 SGHRS, CDR2 YFSETQ. Germline trimming cut 3 bases from V and 5 bases from J; bases unmatched to any gene: 8. This CDR3 has 15 amino acids. CDR3: CASSSGQGMGYGYTF. DNA of the CDR3: TGCGCCAGCAGCTCGGGACAGGGTATGGGATATGGCTACACCTTC. The full variable domain, its missing parts supplied by reference TRBV5-1 and TRBJ1-2, is KAGVTQTPRYLIKTRGQQVTLSCSPISGHRSVSWYQQTPGQGLQFLFEYFSETQRNKGNFPGRFSGRQFSNSRSEMNVSTLELGDSALYLCASSSGQGMGYGYTFGSGTRLTVV.

In the case of this clone: The identical CDR3 is also encoded by other nucleotide sequences in the sample. The chain recombines TRBV6-6 with TRBJ2-1; 13 bases map to TRBD2. Trimming at V came to 6 bases and at J to 7 bases, leaving 6 bases not matched to a gene. Germline assignment: CDR1 MNHNY and CDR2 SVGAGI (reference sequence). The CDR3 length is 15 residues. The CDR3: CASSRLAGGYNEQFF. Written as DNA, the CDR3 is TGTGCCAGCAGCAGACTAGCGGGAGGTTATAATGAGCAGTTCTTC.

The gene calls are TRBV13 and TRBJ2-1, with 14 bases aligning to TRBD2. With V trimmed by 6 bases and J by 4 bases, 8 bases remained unmatched. The CDR3 spans 17 residues. Germline loops: CDR1 PRHDT, CDR2 FYEKMQ (reference sequence). The DNA of the CDR3 is TGTGCCAGCAGTGTCGGACTAGCGGGAGGACTTTACAATGAGCAGTTCTTC. This codes for CASSVGLAGGLYNEQFF.

Worth noting for this clone: The sample carries other DNA sequences with the same CDR3. CDR3 sequence reads: CASSPGGADTQYF. CDR3 in DNA: TGTGCCAGCAGCCCAGGGGGCGCAGATACGCAGTATTTT. This chain connects TRBV7-9 to TRBJ2-3; TRBD1 matches at 8 bases. The CDR3 length is 13 residues. Germline CDR1 reads SEHNR; CDR2 reads FQNEAQ (reference sequence). J was trimmed by 4 bases and V by 5 bases; bases with no gene match: 2. Complete variable domain (other parts from reference TRBV7-9 and TRBJ2-3): DTGVSQNPRHKITKRGQNVTFRCDPISEHNRLYWYRQTLGQGPEFLTYFQNEAQLEKSRLLSDRFSAERPKGSFSTLEIQRTEQGDSAMYLCASSPGGADTQYFGPGTRLTVL.

This clone has a handful of counts. This chain joins TRBV2 and TRBJ2-7, with 7 bases matching TRBD1. Germline assignment: CDR1 SNHLY and CDR2 FYNNEI. The V gene end was trimmed by 6 bases and the J gene end by 12 bases; junction bases not matched to a gene: 17. The CDR3 sequence is 14 residues long. CDR3 sequence (DNA): TGTGCCAGCAGGACGGGACAGTATTTCTACCGGACGTACTTC. This translates into CASRTGQYFYRTYF.

The chain links TRBV9 to TRBJ1-6; possible D gene TRBD1, 6 bases. Germline CDR1 and CDR2: SGDLS and YYNGEE. CDR3 size: 13 residues. With 0 bases removed from V and 11 bases from J, the gap between germline ends came to 9 bases. Written as DNA, the CDR3 is TGTGCCAGCAGCGTAGGGGGGCCGACACCCCTCCACTTT. This codes for CASSVGGPTPLHF.

Only a few counts were recorded for this clone. The rearrangement links TRBV6-6 to TRBJ2-7, with 8 bases matching TRBD1. Losses at the gene ends were 2 bases for V and 6 bases for J; bases not matched to a gene: 6. The CDR3 sequence is 14 residues long. Germline loops: CDR1 MNHNY, CDR2 SVGAGI (reference sequence). CDR3 nucleotide sequence: TGTGCCAGCAGTTACGGACAGGGCATCGGCGAGCAGTACTTC. This codes for CASSYGQGIGEQYF.

The V call is TRBV5-1, the J call TRBJ1-1; 7 bases map to TRBD1. The CDR3 runs 13 residues. V lost 4 bases to trimming and J lost 7 bases; unmatched junction nucleotides: 7. The germline V gene has CDR1 SGHRS and CDR2 YFSETQ. CDR3 sequence: CASSTTGAREAFF. The CDR3 DNA is TGCGCCAGCAGCACTACAGGGGCGCGTGAAGCTTTCTTT. The complete variable domain, with remaining parts taken from reference TRBV5-1 and TRBJ1-1, reads KAGVTQTPRYLIKTRGQQVTLSCSPISGHRSVSWYQQTPGQGLQFLFEYFSETQRNKGNFPGRFSGRQFSNSRSEMNVSTLELGDSALYLCASSTTGAREAFFGQGTRLTVV.

V gene TRBV7-6 combines with J gene TRBJ2-5, with 7 bases that match TRBD2. Per germline, CDR1 SGHVS and CDR2 FNYEAQ. The V segment lost 5 bases and the J segment 0 bases; nucleotides outside the gene matches: 15. This CDR3 region has 18 residues. CDR3 DNA: TGTGCCAGCAGCCCAAGGGCTCTAGCGGAGGGGTACCAAGAGACCCAGTACTTC. It is translated as CASSPRALAEGYQETQYF.

The chain combines TRBV6-5 with TRBJ2-7; TRBD1 aligns across 7 bases. The CDR3 sequence is 15 residues long. The germline CDR1 and CDR2 sequences are MNHEY and SVGAGI. J lost 0 bases, V lost 5 bases, and 7 bases had no gene match. The CDR3 loop reads CASSKGQLSSYEQYF. In DNA form, the CDR3 reads TGTGCCAGCAGTAAGGGACAGCTAAGCTCCTACGAGCAGTACTTC.

With respect to this clone: Other DNA sequences in the same sample also yield this CDR3. V usage is TRBV5-1 and J usage is TRBJ2-5; maybe TRBD1 (6 bases). With 0 bases removed from V and 5 bases from J, the gap between germline ends came to 11 bases. The germline V gene encodes CDR1 SGHRS and CDR2 YFSETQ. The CDR3 is 14 amino acids. The CDR3 here is CASSLAGQGETQYF. The CDR3 DNA is TGCGCCAGCAGCTTGGCCGGGCAGGGGGAGACCCAGTACTTC. The variable domain in full, completed from reference TRBV5-1 and TRBJ2-5, reads KAGVTQTPRYLIKTRGQQVTLSCSPISGHRSVSWYQQTPGQGLQFLFEYFSETQRNKGNFPGRFSGRQFSNSRSEMNVSTLELGDSALYLCASSLAGQGETQYFGPGTRLLVL.

The rearrangement links TRBV11-2 to TRBJ1-5; D not certain. The germline V gene has CDR1 SGHAT and CDR2 FQNNGV. The CDR3 sequence is 13 residues long. V was trimmed by 1 base and J by 5 bases, leaving 6 bases between them. CDR3 region: CASSLGLDQPQHF. CDR3 coding DNA: TGTGCCAGCAGCTTAGGGCTAGATCAGCCCCAGCATTTT. The entire variable domain, with the rest obtained from reference TRBV11-2 and TRBJ1-5, is as follows: EAGVAQSPRYKIIEKRQSVAFWCNPISGHATLYWYQQILGQGPKLLIQFQNNGVVDDSQLPKDRFSAERLKGVDSTLKIQPAKLEDSAVYLCASSLGLDQPQHFGDGTRLSIL.

This clone came up a few times. This chain joins TRBV6-1 and TRBJ1-6, with 7 bases aligning to TRBD1. Per germline, CDR1 MNHNS and CDR2 SASEGT. The CDR3 is 12 residues long. Trimming cost V 6 bases and J 10 bases; bases outside gene matches: 3. The CDR3 sequence is CASSTGVSPLHF. The CDR3 coding sequence is TGTGCCAGCAGCACAGGGGTGTCACCCCTCCACTTT.